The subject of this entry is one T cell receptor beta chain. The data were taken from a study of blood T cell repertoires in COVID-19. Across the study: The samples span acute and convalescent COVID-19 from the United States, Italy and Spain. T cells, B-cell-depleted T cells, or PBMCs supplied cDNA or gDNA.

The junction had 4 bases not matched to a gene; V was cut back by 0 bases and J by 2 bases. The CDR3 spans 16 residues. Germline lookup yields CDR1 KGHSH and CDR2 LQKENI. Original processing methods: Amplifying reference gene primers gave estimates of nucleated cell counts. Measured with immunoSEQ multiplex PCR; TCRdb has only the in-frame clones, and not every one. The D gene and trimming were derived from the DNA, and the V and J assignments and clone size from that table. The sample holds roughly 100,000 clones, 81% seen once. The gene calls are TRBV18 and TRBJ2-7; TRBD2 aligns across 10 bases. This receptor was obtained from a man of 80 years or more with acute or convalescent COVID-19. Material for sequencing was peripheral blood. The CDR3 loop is CASSPPEAGGTYEQYF. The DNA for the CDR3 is TGTGCCAGCTCACCACCGGAAGCGGGAGGGACCTACGAGCAGTACTTC.